Described below is a single T cell receptor (beta chain) sequence and its context. Its specificity is unknown. Random hexamers were used to reverse transcribe the RNA input (roughly 0.5 to 1 ug). TCRdb recomputed calls from the immunoSEQ multiplex PCR reads with MiXCR, one row per CDR3 protein. This table has fewer than 85,000 distinct CDR3 sequences, roughly 94% appearing once. Trimming left V 3 bases short and J 4 bases short, with 13 bases between. The CDR3 runs to 15 residues. From germline, CDR1 is MNHNY and CDR2 SVGAGI (reference sequence). TCR beta from blood CD8+ and CD4+ T cells was sequenced. The data derive from a study of CD8 T cells in Susac syndrome. Study at large: There were Susac syndrome patients who were therapy-naive at blood draw, others on corticosteroids, and others on intravenous immunoglobulin alone.

Findings and caveats of the study: Susac syndrome CD8+ repertoires were clonally expanded, most strongly in CD8+ TEMRA cells. In total CD8+ repertoires, some 15 Susac-specific public clones were found, and in CD8+ TEMRA repertoires, roughly five were found.

Sequencing was carried out using CD8+ T cells from PBMCs. V gene TRBV6-6 combines with J gene TRBJ2-4; maybe TRBD1 (5 bases). The TCR originated in a human donor with Susac syndrome. The CDR3 sequence: CASSYTGGLKNIQYF. For the CDR3, the DNA is TGTGCCAGCAGTTATACAGGCGGTTTGAAAAACATTCAGTACTTC.